A single sample gave rise to the 2 T cell receptor beta chains below, sequenced in a study of molecular identifiers for immune sequencing clone quantification (dated by TCRdb to 2017 to 2018). To prepare the library, PCR was applied. Sequencing relied on a NextSeq 500. Using fastp at Q25 and MiXCR, TCRdb reprocessed the public reads and kept productive beta chains. Under each unique CDR3 protein, matching rows form one entry showing the most common genes and DNA. This sample has tens of thousands of distinct CDR3 sequences in its table, and 24% of those were observed once. The leading ten clones occupy around 0.89% of the sample. Sequencing was performed on naive CD8+ T cells from blood, with Jurkat cell RNA spiked in. According to the study, the label for this sample's cell subset or site signals: FACS-sorted CD8+CD4-CCR7+CD45RA+ naive T cells. The receptor source for this set is a human donor in good health. Some libraries in this study had Jurkat cell RNA spiked in.

Notes on this clonotype: This clone may be a read error of a much larger clone one base away. Lacking the conserved final phenylalanine or tryptophan, this CDR3 likely reflects a read error. The rearrangement uses TRBV27 and TRBJ2-3; D remains unclear. CDR1 is MNHEY, CDR2 SMNVEV, per germline (reference sequence). The CDR3 is made up of 15 amino acids. The V gene lost 6 bases and the J gene lost 0 bases, with 13 bases spanning the gap. CDR3: CASSFVGYSTDTQYY. The CDR3 bases are TGTGCCAGCAGCTTCGTCGGATATAGCACAGATACGCAGTATTAT.

The rearrangement links TRBV28 to TRBJ2-7; D gene ambiguous. Between the trimmed V and J ends, which lost 4 bases and 2 bases, there was a span of 18 bases. The CDR3 covers 16 residues. The germline V gene has CDR1 MDHEN and CDR2 SYDVKM. Here the CDR3 DNA reads TGTGCCAGCAGTTCCATTGTAATCGGACGGCCCTACGAGCAGTACTTC. It translates to CASSSIVIGRPYEQYF.